The clone carrying this TCR beta chain was counted a single time. What it recognizes is unknown. The data derive from a study of CD8+ T cells in alopecia areata. Study-wide background: Among treated patients, oral tofacitinib was administered at 5 to 10 mg twice daily.

Study-level results: Elevated clonality characterized lesional scalp relative to normal scalp, particularly in alopecia totalis/universalis. Scalp samples also yield sequences from resident alphabeta T cells of normal skin. Whereas mice showed it more clearly, TCR sharing across patients was murkier, possibly because of HLA.

Extraction and reverse transcription of RNA yielded cDNA as the sequencing template. The protocol was immunoSEQ multiplex PCR, while the TCRdb copy is restricted to in-frame clones and leaves out a portion. The sample yields about 180,000 clones, roughly 60% seen once. This CDR3 comprises 15 residues. The germline V gene encodes CDR1 SGHTA and CDR2 FQGNSA. V lost 1 base to trimming and J lost 3 bases, with 12 bases between them. The sample in question was CD4+ T cells sorted from blood, obtained at week 0. The rearrangement links TRBV7-2 to TRBJ1-2, with D tentatively TRBD1 (5 bases). This clonotype was sampled from a human donor with alopecia areata. CDR3 region: CASSLDVARDYGYTF. CDR3 coding DNA: TGTGCCAGCAGCTTAGACGTCGCCAGGGACTATGGCTACACCTTC.